Listed below are T cell receptor beta chains from one sample, sequenced in a study of shared clonotypes between healthy human individuals. Repertoires were generated with immunoSEQ multiplex PCR, while TCRdb's copy carries only in-frame clones and drops some. The sample lists under 2,500,000 clones; 90% to 97% were seen once. The sequenced sample was naive CD4+ T cells sorted from blood. These receptors all stem from a man aged 18 to 30 in good health. Both conserved end residues are part of each CDR3. D genes are given only for firm matches. Clone size is shown for a subset of rows, as once, few, many or a class of expanded clone.

>15|TRBV30|TRBJ2-1|TRBD2|NA
TGTGCCTGGAGTACGGGACTATCTGTTTACAATGAGCAGTTCTTC
CAWSTGLSVYNEQFF
>17|TRBV14|TRBJ2-5|NA|NA
TGTGCCAGCAGCCAAGATCTAATCCCAAAGGGTAGGGAGACCCAGTACTTC
CASSQDLIPKGRETQYF
>14|TRBV12-2|TRBJ2-7|NA|NA
TGTGCAAGTCGCTCCTGGGGGTGGTCCTACGAGCAGTACTTC
CASRSWGWSYEQYF
>14|TRBV6-1|TRBJ2-7|NA|NA
TGTGCCAGCAGTGAAGTTTCCAGTTACTACGAGCAGTACTTC
CASSEVSSYYEQYF
>11|TRBV7-2|TRBJ2-5|NA|NA
TGTGCCAGCAGCTTAGGGTTGGCCCAGTACTTC
CASSLGLAQYF
>15|TRBV18|TRBJ2-7|NA|NA
TGTGCCAGCTCACCCCTCGGGCCAGGAGCCTACGAGCAGTACTTC
CASSPLGPGAYEQYF
>14|TRBV7-7|TRBJ2-2|TRBD2|NA
TGTGCTAGCAGCCCGAGCGGGGTTATCGGGGAGCTGTTTTTT
CASSPSGVIGELFF
>14|TRBV18|TRBJ2-2|NA|NA
TGTGCCAGCTCACCCGGACTAATCACCGGGGAGCTGTTTTTT
CASSPGLITGELFF
>12|TRBV6-1|TRBJ2-5|NA|once
TGTGCCAGCGGTCGAGAAGGGGAGACCCAGTACTTC
CASGREGETQYF
>15|TRBV27|TRBJ1-6|TRBD1|NA
TGTGCCAGCAGCGGACAGGGGTCCTATAATTCACCCCTCCACTTT
CASSGQGSYNSPLHF
>14|TRBV5-1|TRBJ2-7|TRBD1|NA
TGCGCCAGCAGGACCGGGACAGCAGACTACGAGCAGTACTTC
CASRTGTADYEQYF
>14|TRBV18|TRBJ1-4|NA|NA
TGTGCCAGCTCGCCCGGGACCGAGAATGAAAAACTGTTTTTT
CASSPGTENEKLFF
>18|TRBV4-3|TRBJ2-5|TRBD1|once
TGCGCCAGCAGCCAAGACCTCCCGACAGGGACCCTCCAAGAGACCCAGTACTTC
CASSQDLPTGTLQETQYF
>12|TRBV5-1|TRBJ1-2|NA|NA
TGCGCCAGCAGCTCCCAGGAGGGAGGCTACACCTTC
CASSSQEGGYTF
>13|TRBV10-3|TRBJ1-1|NA|NA
TGTGCCATCAGTGAGGGGGGGAACACTGAAGCTTTCTTT
CAISEGGNTEAFF
>12|TRBV29-1|TRBJ1-1|NA|few
TGCAGCGTGGTCGCGGGGGCGGCTGAAGCTTTCTTT
CSVVAGAAEAFF
>13|TRBV10-1|TRBJ2-2|NA|NA
TGCGCCAGCAGTGGTTATCCCACCGGGGAGCTGTTTTTT
CASSGYPTGELFF